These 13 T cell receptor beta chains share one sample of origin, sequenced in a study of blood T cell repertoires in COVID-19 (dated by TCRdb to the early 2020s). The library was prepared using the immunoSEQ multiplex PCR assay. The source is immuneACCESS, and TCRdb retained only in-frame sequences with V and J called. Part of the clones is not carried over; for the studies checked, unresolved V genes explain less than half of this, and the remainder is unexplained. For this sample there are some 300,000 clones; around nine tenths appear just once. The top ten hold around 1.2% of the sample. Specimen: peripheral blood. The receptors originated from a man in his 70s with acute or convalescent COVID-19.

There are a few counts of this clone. The CDR3 is CASSPRVGQLVNSPLHF. CDR3 nucleotide sequence: TGTGCCAGCAGCCCTAGGGTGGGACAGCTTGTGAATTCACCCCTCCACTTT. J is TRBJ1-6 and V is TRBV5-6; 7 nucleotides line up with TRBD1. The V gene end was trimmed by 4 bases and the J gene end by 7 bases; junction bases not matched to a gene: 14. The CDR3 length is 17 residues. Germline V lookup: CDR1 SGHDT, CDR2 YYEEEE.

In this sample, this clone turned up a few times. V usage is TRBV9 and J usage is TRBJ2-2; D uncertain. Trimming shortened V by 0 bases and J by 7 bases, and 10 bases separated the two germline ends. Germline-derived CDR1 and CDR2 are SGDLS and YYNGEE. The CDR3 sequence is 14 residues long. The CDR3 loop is CASSVDVFGGELFF. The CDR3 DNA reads TGTGCCAGCAGCGTAGACGTTTTCGGCGGGGAGCTGTTTTTT.

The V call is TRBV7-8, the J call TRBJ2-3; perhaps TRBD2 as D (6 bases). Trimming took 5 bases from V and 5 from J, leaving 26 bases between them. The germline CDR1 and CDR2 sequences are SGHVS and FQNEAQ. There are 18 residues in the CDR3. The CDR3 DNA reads TGTGCCAGCAGCCAGAACCGATTATGGGGGACTTCCAAAGATACGCAGTATTTT. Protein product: CASSQNRLWGTSKDTQYF.

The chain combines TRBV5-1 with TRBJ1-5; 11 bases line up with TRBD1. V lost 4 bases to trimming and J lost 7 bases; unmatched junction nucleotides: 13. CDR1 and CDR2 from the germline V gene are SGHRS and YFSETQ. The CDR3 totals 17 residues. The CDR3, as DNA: TGCGCCAGCAGCCTATCACCGGGACAGGGGGGTGGGCAGCCCCAGCATTTT. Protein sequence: CASSLSPGQGGGQPQHF. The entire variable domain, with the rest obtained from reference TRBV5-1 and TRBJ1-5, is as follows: KAGVTQTPRYLIKTRGQQVTLSCSPISGHRSVSWYQQTPGQGLQFLFEYFSETQRNKGNFPGRFSGRQFSNSRSEMNVSTLELGDSALYLCASSLSPGQGGGQPQHFGDGTRLSIL.

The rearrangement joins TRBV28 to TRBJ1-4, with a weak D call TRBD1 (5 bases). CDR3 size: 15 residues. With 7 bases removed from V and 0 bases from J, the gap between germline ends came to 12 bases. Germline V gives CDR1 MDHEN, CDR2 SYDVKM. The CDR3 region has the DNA TGTGCCAGCAAAGCGGGGGGAACAACTAATGAAAAACTGTTTTTT. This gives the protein CASKAGGTTNEKLFF. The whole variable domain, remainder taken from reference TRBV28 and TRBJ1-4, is DVKVTQSSRYLVKRTGEKVFLECVQDMDHENMFWYRQDPGLGLRLIYFSYDVKMKEKGDIPEGYSVSREKKERFSLILESASTNQTSMYLCASKAGGTTNEKLFFGSGTQLSVL.

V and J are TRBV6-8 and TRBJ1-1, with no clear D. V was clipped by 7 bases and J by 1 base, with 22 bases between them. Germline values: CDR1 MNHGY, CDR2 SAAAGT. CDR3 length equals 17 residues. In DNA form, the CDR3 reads TGTGCCAGCACCAACTACCGGTCTACGGTAGAGAACACTGAAGCTTTCTTT. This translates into CASTNYRSTVENTEAFF.

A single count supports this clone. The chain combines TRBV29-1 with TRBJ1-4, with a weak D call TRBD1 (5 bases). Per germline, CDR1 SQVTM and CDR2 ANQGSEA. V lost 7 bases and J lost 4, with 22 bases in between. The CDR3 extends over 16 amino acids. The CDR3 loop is CSARGEGVSDNEKLFF. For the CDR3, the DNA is TGCAGCGCCCGGGGGGAGGGTGTCTCCGATAATGAAAAACTGTTTTTT.

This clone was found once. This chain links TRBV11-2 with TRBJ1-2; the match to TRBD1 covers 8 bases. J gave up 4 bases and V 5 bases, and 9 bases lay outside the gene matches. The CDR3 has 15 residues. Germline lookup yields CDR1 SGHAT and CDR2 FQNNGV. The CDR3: CASSPWTGQIYGYTF. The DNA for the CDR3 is TGTGCCAGCAGCCCTTGGACAGGGCAGATCTATGGCTACACCTTC.

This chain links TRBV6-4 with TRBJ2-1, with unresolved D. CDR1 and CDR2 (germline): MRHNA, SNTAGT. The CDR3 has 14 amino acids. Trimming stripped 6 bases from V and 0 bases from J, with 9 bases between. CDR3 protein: CASSPVGSYNEQFF. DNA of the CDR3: TGTGCCAGCAGCCCGGTTGGCTCCTACAATGAGCAGTTCTTC.

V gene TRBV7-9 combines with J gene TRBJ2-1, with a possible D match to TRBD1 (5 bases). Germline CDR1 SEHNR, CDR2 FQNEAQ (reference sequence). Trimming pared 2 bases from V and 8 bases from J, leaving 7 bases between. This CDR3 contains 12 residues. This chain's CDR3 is CASSLLQDEQFF. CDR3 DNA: TGTGCCAGCAGCTTATTACAGGATGAGCAGTTCTTC.

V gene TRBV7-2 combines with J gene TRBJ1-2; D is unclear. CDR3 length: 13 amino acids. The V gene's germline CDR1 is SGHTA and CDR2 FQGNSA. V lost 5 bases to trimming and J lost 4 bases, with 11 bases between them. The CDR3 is CASSPQNLYGYTF. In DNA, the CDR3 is TGTGCCAGCAGCCCTCAGAACCTCTATGGCTACACCTTC.

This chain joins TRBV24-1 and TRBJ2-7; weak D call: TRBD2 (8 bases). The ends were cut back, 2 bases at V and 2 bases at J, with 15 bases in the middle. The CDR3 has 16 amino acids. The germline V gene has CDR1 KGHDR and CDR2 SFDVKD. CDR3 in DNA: TGTGCCACCAGTGATTCGGGGGGGGACAGAACCTACGAGCAGTACTTC. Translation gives CATSDSGGDRTYEQYF.

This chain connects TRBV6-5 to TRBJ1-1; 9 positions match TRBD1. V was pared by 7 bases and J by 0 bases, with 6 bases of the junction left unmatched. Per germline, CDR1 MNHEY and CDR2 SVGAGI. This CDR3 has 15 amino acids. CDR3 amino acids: CASTGTGSMNTEAFF. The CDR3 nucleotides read TGTGCCAGCACCGGGACAGGGAGCATGAACACTGAAGCTTTCTTT.